This entry lists 9 T cell receptor beta chains sequenced from one sample in a study of T cell responses to AZD1222 COVID-19 vaccine. Sequenced by immunoSEQ multiplex PCR; TCRdb stores in-frame clones only, minus some. The sample includes over 120,000 clones, about 92% seen only once; the top ten take over 8%. Sample: peripheral blood, taken on day 0 of AZD1222 vaccination. The receptors come from an adult in good health.

This sequence joins TRBV20-1 and TRBJ1-5; D is uncertain. V dropped 3 bases and J dropped 7 bases, with 16 bases sitting between them. CDR1 is DFQATT and CDR2 is SNEGSKA in the germline V gene (reference sequence). The CDR3 sequence is 14 residues long. The CDR3 spells CSASTGPVDQPQHF. The CDR3, as DNA: TGCAGTGCTAGTACCGGACCCGTGGACCAGCCCCAGCATTTT.

This rearrangement joins TRBV6-5 to TRBJ1-1; no definite D call. The CDR3 loop spans 15 amino acids. The germline V gene has CDR1 MNHEY and CDR2 SVGAGI. V shed 0 bases and J shed 3 bases, with 11 bases lying between them. The CDR3 region is CASSYSREEHTEAFF. CDR3 DNA: TGTGCCAGCAGTTACTCGAGGGAGGAGCACACTGAAGCTTTCTTT.

V is TRBV5-4 and J is TRBJ2-6, with D hard to call. Trimming removed 2 bases from V and 4 bases from J, with 4 bases in between. CDR3 length equals 13 residues. Germline assignment: CDR1 SGHNT and CDR2 YYREEE (reference sequence). Here the CDR3 DNA reads TGTGCCAGCAGCTTAAAGGGGGCCAACGTCCTGACTTTC. This codes for CASSLKGANVLTF.

This chain joins TRBV7-8 and TRBJ2-7, with D unclear. V gave up 1 base and J gave up 0 bases, with 7 bases separating them. This CDR3 has 14 amino acids. CDR1 is SGHVS, CDR2 FQNEAQ, per germline. The CDR3 region is CASSLGAVSYEQYF. The CDR3 DNA is TGTGCCAGCAGCTTAGGAGCCGTCTCCTACGAGCAGTACTTC.

The V and J genes are TRBV11-3 and TRBJ1-6, with D unresolved. The V gene lost 0 bases and the J gene lost 7 bases, with 4 bases spanning the gap. CDR1 SGHNT and CDR2 YENEEA come from the germline V gene. The CDR3 runs 13 residues. The CDR3 nucleotides are TGTGCCAGCAGCTTAGAAGAGAATTCACCCCTCCACTTT. Encoded protein: CASSLEENSPLHF.

This clone was seen only once. The chain employs TRBV7-8 and TRBJ2-5, with 10 nucleotides matching TRBD2. Trimming took 5 bases from V and 0 from J; bases not matched to a gene: 6. The CDR3 is made up of 16 amino acids. Germline lookup yields CDR1 SGHVS and CDR2 FQNEAQ. The CDR3 reads CASSPPGLAYQETQYF. In DNA, the CDR3 is TGTGCCAGCAGCCCACCGGGACTAGCGTACCAAGAGACCCAGTACTTC.

This sequence joins TRBV9 and TRBJ1-1; no clear D. Trimming removed 4 bases from V and 5 bases from J, with 12 bases in between. The germline CDR1 and CDR2 sequences are SGDLS and YYNGEE. The CDR3 length is 13 residues. The CDR3: CASSIREGTEAFF. As DNA, the CDR3 is TGTGCCAGCAGCATTCGGGAGGGTACTGAAGCTTTCTTT.

This clone was detected only once. This chain connects TRBV28 to TRBJ1-1, with 7 bases that match TRBD1. From germline, CDR1 is MDHEN and CDR2 SYDVKM. V was clipped by 4 bases and J by 4 bases; unmatched bases: 3. CDR3 length equals 13 residues. CDR3 DNA sequence: TGTGCCAGCAGTTCCAGGGGGGGCACTGAAGCTTTCTTT. The encoded protein is CASSSRGGTEAFF.

The genes are TRBV7-9 and TRBJ1-2, with unresolved D. Germline V gene lookup returns CDR1 SEHNR and CDR2 FQNEAQ (reference sequence). The CDR3 loop spans 16 amino acids. Trimming stripped 5 bases from V and 5 bases from J, with 21 bases between. This CDR3 reads CASSRIISGVRYGYTF. The CDR3 DNA reads as TGTGCCAGCAGCCGCATAATATCTGGGGTGCGGTATGGCTACACCTTC.